A single sample gave rise to the 20 T cell receptor beta chains below, sequenced in a study of cytomegalovirus exposure and HLA in healthy donors. PCR involved 60 Vbeta and 13 Jbeta primers. Clones were read by immunoSEQ multiplex PCR, and TCRdb kept only the in-frame ones, dropping some. This sample has 130,000 or so clones, with approximately 72% found just once. Specimen: PBMCs. The receptors here all came from a man between 18 and 35 years old in good health and CMV-seronegative.

The chain carries TRBV6-1 and TRBJ2-7; tentative D call: TRBD1 (5 bases). Deletions cut 3 bases from V and 8 bases from J, with 17 bases between. Looked up from germline, CDR1 is MNHNS and CDR2 is SASEGT. CDR3 length equals 14 residues. The CDR3 protein is CASSDWFPKGKQYF. The CDR3 DNA reads TGTGCCAGCAGTGATTGGTTTCCCAAGGGGAAGCAGTACTTC.

The rearrangement uses TRBV2 and TRBJ2-2; D call uncertain. The CDR3 is made up of 15 amino acids. V was shortened by 5 bases and J by 1 base, with 11 bases between the two germline ends. The germline V gene encodes CDR1 SNHLY and CDR2 FYNNEI. In DNA, the CDR3 is TGTGCCAGCAGTACCAGTCCAGGGAACACCGGGGAGCTGTTTTTT. This codes for CASSTSPGNTGELFF.

The chain combines TRBV10-2 with TRBJ2-5, with 8 bases fitting TRBD1. Trimming cost V 2 bases and J 5 bases; bases outside gene matches: 4. Germline-derived CDR1 and CDR2 are WSHSY and SAAADI. The CDR3 spans 14 residues. CDR3 residues: CASSETGGGETQYF. The DNA of the CDR3 is TGCGCCAGCAGTGAGACAGGGGGTGGTGAGACCCAGTACTTC.

V and J are TRBV5-6 and TRBJ1-2, with 11 bases that match TRBD1. The V and J ends lost 0 bases and 3 bases, in that order; junction bases with no gene match: 1. Germline CDR1 reads SGHDT; CDR2 reads YYEEEE. The CDR3 covers 15 residues. The CDR3 DNA reads as TGTGCCAGCAGCTTGGGGACAGGGGGCTACTATGGCTACACCTTC. As protein: CASSLGTGGYYGYTF. Together with reference TRBV5-6 and TRBJ1-2, the CDR3 gives the full variable domain: DAGVTQSPTHLIKTRGQQVTLRCSPKSGHDTVSWYQQALGQGPQFIFQYYEEEERQRGNFPDRFSGHQFPNYSSELNVNALLLGDSALYLCASSLGTGGYYGYTFGSGTRLTVV.

CDR3: CASSIRDTGNTIYF. The CDR3 DNA reads TGTGCCAGCAGCATCCGGGACACCGGAAACACCATATATTTT. The V and J genes are TRBV9 and TRBJ1-3, with TRBD1 as a possible D gene (6 bases). V lost 4 bases and J 4 bases, leaving 12 bases between the germline ends. CDR3 length equals 14 residues. Germline V gives CDR1 SGDLS, CDR2 YYNGEE.

V is TRBV9 and J is TRBJ2-1; TRBD1 aligns across 9 bases. Germline CDR1 is SGDLS and CDR2 is YYNGEE. V lost 0 bases to trimming and J lost 8 bases; unmatched junction nucleotides: 15. The CDR3 has 18 residues. CDR3 residues: CASSVGKGMTGGIDEQFF. The CDR3 nucleotides read TGTGCCAGCAGCGTAGGGAAGGGTATGACAGGGGGTATAGATGAGCAGTTCTTC.

The V call is TRBV28, the J call TRBJ2-7; 7 nucleotides match TRBD1. CDR1 is MDHEN, CDR2 SYDVKM, per germline. The CDR3 runs to 13 residues. The trim removed 7 bases at V and 4 bases at J, leaving 7 bases unmatched. CDR3: CASTRDRPYEQYF. In DNA, the CDR3 is TGTGCCAGCACCCGGGACAGACCTTACGAGCAGTACTTC.

The chain carries TRBV6-1 and TRBJ1-1; D remains unclear. The CDR3 length is 13 residues. The V end lost 3 bases, the J end lost 4 bases, and 9 bases lay between the germline ends. Germline lookup yields CDR1 MNHNS and CDR2 SASEGT. The CDR3 DNA reads TGTGCCAGCAGTGACCGGGTGGGCACTGAAGCTTTCTTT. Protein: CASSDRVGTEAFF.

The chain has TRBV7-9 and TRBJ2-1, with 9 bases aligning to TRBD2. The CDR3 has 17 residues. Germline V gene lookup returns CDR1 SEHNR and CDR2 FQNEAQ (reference sequence). Trimming at V came to 0 bases and at J to 9 bases, leaving 12 bases not matched to a gene. This CDR3 is CASSLARRGGHSSEQFF. CDR3 DNA: TGTGCCAGCAGCTTAGCGAGGCGGGGGGGCCATTCGAGTGAGCAGTTCTTC.

J is TRBJ2-5 and V is TRBV5-1, with unresolved D. V was trimmed by 0 bases and J by 1 base, leaving 7 bases between them. The CDR3 is 14 residues long. Germline CDR1 reads SGHRS; CDR2 reads YFSETQ. CDR3 in amino acids: CASSLEPGQETQYF. DNA of the CDR3: TGCGCCAGCAGCTTGGAGCCGGGCCAAGAGACCCAGTACTTC.

The genes are TRBV5-4 and TRBJ2-5; no clear D. The end of the DNA fits TRBJ2-7 better, so the J call may be wrong. Germline lookup yields CDR1 SGHNT and CDR2 YYREEE (reference sequence). The CDR3 has 14 residues. The CDR3 region is CASSLESTTYEQYF. CDR3 DNA sequence: TGTGCCAGCAGCTTGGAGAGTACCACCTACGAGCAGTACTTC.

This clone was seen more than once but under ten times. This chain connects TRBV11-2 to TRBJ1-5; D is unclear. CDR3 length: 14 residues. Germline V gene lookup returns CDR1 SGHAT and CDR2 FQNNGV. V lost 1 base and J lost 6, with 10 bases in between. CDR3 nucleotide sequence: TGTGCCAGCAGCTTAGCAGCGCACCGTCAGCCCCAGCATTTT. This sequence encodes CASSLAAHRQPQHF.

The chain couples TRBV7-9 to TRBJ2-5; TRBD1 agrees at 7 bases. With 5 bases clipped from V and 1 base from J, the junction kept 7 bases outside the gene matches. The germline gives CDR1 SEHNR, CDR2 FQNEAQ (reference sequence). The CDR3 consists of 15 residues. CDR3 region: CASSLEGQFQETQYF. CDR3 bases: TGTGCCAGCAGCCTAGAGGGACAGTTCCAAGAGACCCAGTACTTC.

This rearrangement joins TRBV27 to TRBJ2-7; D may be TRBD2 (7 bases). Germline CDR1 is MNHEY and CDR2 is SMNVEV (reference sequence). The length of the CDR3 is 15 residues. Trimming took 2 bases from V and 5 from J, leaving 16 bases between them. The CDR3 here is CASSLRFGGAHEQYF. The CDR3, as DNA: TGTGCCAGCAGTTTACGGTTTGGGGGGGCCCACGAGCAGTACTTC.

The V gene is TRBV5-4, the J gene TRBJ2-2, with D perhaps TRBD2 (6 bases). V shed 0 bases and J shed 5 bases, with 14 bases lying between them. The CDR3 is 16 residues long. The V gene's germline CDR1 is SGHNT and CDR2 YYREEE (reference sequence). The CDR3 loop reads CASSLAQRRGTGELFF. Written as DNA, the CDR3 is TGTGCCAGCAGCTTGGCCCAGCGACGGGGGACCGGGGAGCTGTTTTTT.

V usage is TRBV14 and J usage is TRBJ1-2, with D unclear. V lost 4 bases and J 3 bases, leaving 12 bases between the germline ends. Germline-derived CDR1 and CDR2 are SGHDN and FVKESK. The CDR3 runs to 14 residues. Here the CDR3 DNA reads TGTGCCAGCAGCCGCCGAGACGGAGACTATGGCTACACCTTC. It encodes CASSRRDGDYGYTF.

This sequence joins TRBV6-5 and TRBJ1-1; D is unclear. Germline-derived CDR1 and CDR2 are MNHEY and SVGAGI. The V end lost 0 bases, the J end lost 6 bases, and 8 bases lay between the germline ends. The CDR3 consists of 13 residues. CDR3 residues: CASSYSSSAEAFF. The CDR3 DNA reads as TGTGCCAGCAGTTACTCGTCTTCTGCTGAAGCTTTCTTT.

The rearrangement links TRBV19 to TRBJ2-5, with a weak D call TRBD2 (6 bases). Germline V gene sequence: CDR1 LNHDA, CDR2 SQIVND (reference sequence). The CDR3 contains 14 residues. Trimming stripped 5 bases from V and 5 bases from J, with 15 bases between. The CDR3 coding sequence is TGTGCCAGTAGTTTGATCTCAGGGAGGGAGACCCAGTACTTC. As protein: CASSLISGRETQYF.

The chain combines TRBV28 with TRBJ1-2; 10 bases map to TRBD1. The trim removed 7 bases at V and 5 bases at J, leaving 7 bases unmatched. This CDR3 comprises 14 residues. The germline gives CDR1 MDHEN, CDR2 SYDVKM. The CDR3 DNA sequence: TGTGCCAGCACGGGACAGGGGAAGTTATATGGCTACACCTTC. It encodes CASTGQGKLYGYTF.

This clone was detected only once. This chain links TRBV6-5 with TRBJ1-2, with TRBD1 matching over 7 bases. Trimming removed 6 bases from V and 3 bases from J; junction bases left unmatched: 7. There are 14 residues in the CDR3. Germline-derived CDR1 and CDR2 are MNHEY and SVGAGI. CDR3 region: CASRSTGIHYGYTF. DNA for the CDR3: TGTGCCAGCAGATCGACAGGGATACACTATGGCTACACCTTC.